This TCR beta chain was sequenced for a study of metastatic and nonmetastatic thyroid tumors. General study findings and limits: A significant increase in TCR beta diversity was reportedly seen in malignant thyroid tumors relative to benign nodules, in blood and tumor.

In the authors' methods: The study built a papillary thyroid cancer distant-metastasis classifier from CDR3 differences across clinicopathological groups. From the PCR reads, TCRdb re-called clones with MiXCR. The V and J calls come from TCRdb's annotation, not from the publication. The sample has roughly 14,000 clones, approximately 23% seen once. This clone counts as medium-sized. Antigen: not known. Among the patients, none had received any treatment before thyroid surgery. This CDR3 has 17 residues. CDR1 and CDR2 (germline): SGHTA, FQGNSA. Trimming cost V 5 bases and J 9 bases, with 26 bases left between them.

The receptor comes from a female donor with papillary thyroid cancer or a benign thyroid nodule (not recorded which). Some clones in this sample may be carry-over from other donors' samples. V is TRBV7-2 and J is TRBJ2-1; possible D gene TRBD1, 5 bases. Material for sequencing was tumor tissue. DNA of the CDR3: TGTGCCAGCAGCAAAAATTCCCGGGTCCAACAGGTGGGTGAGCAGTTCTTC. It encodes CASSKNSRVQQVGEQFF. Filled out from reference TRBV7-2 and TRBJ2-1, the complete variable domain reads GAGVSQSPSNKVTEKGKDVELRCDPISGHTALYWYRQSLGQGLEFLIYFQGNSAPDKSGLPSDRFSAERTGGSVSTLTIQRTQQEDSAVYLCASSKNSRVQQVGEQFFGPGTRLTVL.